This T cell receptor (beta chain) was retrieved from a study of blood T cell repertoires in COVID-19. V lost 6 bases and J lost 7; bases outside the gene matches: 4. Germline V CDR1 and CDR2: MNHEY, SVGAGI. The CDR3 spans 14 residues. Assay: immunoSEQ multiplex PCR; the TCRdb copy retains only in-frame clones and omits some. The top ten hold approximately 2.8% of the sample, which has about 150,000 clones, roughly 90% seen once. The receptor comes from a man in his fifties or sixties with acute or convalescent COVID-19. Sequencing was performed on peripheral blood. V gene TRBV6-5 combines with J gene TRBJ2-1, with 12 bases lining up with TRBD2. This CDR3 reads CASRTSGGTNEQFF. In DNA, the CDR3 is TGTGCCAGCAGGACTAGCGGGGGAACGAATGAGCAGTTCTTC.